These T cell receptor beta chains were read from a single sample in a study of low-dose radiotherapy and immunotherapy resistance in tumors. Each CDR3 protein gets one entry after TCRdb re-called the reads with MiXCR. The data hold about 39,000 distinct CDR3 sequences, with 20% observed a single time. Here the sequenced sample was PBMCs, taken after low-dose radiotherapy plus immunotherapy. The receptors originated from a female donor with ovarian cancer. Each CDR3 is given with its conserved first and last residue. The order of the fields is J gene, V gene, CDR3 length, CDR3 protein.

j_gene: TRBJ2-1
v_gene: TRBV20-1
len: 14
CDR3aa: CSAPSGSSYNEQFF

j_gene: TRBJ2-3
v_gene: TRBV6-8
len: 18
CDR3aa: CASSEAPKLFDSTDTQYF

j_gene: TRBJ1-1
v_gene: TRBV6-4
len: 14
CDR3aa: CASRPNRGNTEAFF

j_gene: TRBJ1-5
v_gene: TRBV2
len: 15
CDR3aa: CASSASTGQGQPQHF

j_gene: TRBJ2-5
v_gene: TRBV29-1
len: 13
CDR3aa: CSVAGQGGETQYF

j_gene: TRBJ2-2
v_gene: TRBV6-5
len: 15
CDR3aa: CASSYSAPNTGELFF

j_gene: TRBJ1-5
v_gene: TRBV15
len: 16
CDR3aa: CATSRDRGPSNQPQHF

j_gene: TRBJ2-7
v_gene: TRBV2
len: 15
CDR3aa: CASSESGSPTYEQYF

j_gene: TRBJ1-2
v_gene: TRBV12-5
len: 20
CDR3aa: CASGLAIPSGTGAEGGGYTF

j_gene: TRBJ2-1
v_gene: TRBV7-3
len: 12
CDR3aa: CASSQAGNEQFF

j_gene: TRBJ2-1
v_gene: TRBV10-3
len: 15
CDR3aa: CAISDRDRGFDEQFF

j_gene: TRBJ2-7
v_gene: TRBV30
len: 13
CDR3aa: CAWSVNRDHEQYF

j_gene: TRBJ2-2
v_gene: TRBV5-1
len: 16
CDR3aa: CASSQSTGAGTGELFF

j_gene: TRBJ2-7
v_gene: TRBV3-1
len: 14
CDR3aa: CASSHLDRGYEQYF

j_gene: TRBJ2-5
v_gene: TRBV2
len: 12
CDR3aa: CASSVNRETQYF

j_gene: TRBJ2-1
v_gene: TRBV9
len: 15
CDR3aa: CASSVGDAGWNEQFF

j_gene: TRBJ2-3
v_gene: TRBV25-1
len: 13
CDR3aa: CASGGQPTDTQYF

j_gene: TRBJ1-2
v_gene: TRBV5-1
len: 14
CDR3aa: CASSLATGEDGYTF

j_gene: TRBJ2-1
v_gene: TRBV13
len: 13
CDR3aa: CASRKGGYNEQFF

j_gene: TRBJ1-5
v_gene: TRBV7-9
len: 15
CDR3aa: CASSLTTGVDQPQHF

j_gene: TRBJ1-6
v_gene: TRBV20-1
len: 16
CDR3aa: CSARGPPSSYNSPLHF

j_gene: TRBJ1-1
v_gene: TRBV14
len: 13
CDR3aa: CASSSHMNTEAFF

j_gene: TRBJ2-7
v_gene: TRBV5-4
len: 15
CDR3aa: CASSFGTSTFYEQYF

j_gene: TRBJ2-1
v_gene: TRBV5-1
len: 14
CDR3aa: CASSRIPDAVTQFF

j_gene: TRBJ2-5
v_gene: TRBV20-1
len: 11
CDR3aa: CSAQRAETQYF

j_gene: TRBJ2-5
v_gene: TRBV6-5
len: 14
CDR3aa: CASSEALGTGEQYF

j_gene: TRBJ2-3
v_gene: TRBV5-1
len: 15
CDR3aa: CASSLEVAGADTQYF

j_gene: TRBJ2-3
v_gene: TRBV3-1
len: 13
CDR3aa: CASSRIGGDTQYF

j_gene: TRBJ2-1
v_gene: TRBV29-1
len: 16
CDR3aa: CSVEVGQAGGRNEQFF

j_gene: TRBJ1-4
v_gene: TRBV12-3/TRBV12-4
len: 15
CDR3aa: CASSFGDRGNEKLFF

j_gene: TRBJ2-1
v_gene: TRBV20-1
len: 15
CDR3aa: CSAELLGRDSNEQFF

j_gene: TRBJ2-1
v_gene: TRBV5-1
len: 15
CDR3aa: CASSLSLAEDGEQFF

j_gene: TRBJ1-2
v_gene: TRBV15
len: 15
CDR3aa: CATSSRTGTGYGYTF

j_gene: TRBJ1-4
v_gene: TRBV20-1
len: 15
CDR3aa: CSARGREIINEKLFF

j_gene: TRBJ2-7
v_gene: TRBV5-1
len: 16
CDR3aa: CASSLEAGGSTSEQYF

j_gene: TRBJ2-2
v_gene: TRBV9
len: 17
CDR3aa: CASSVDGQGYNTGELFF

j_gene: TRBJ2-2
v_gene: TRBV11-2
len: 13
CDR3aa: CASSLFRTGELFF

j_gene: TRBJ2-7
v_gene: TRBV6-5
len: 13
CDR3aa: CASSYSNFGEQYF

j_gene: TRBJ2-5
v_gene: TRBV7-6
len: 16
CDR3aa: CASKQGAWGGQETQYF

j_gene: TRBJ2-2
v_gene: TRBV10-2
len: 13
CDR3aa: CASSELLTGELFF

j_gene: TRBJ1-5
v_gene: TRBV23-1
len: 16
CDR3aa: CASSLSPANSNQPQHF

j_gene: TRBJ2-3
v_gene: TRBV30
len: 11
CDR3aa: CASAGTDTQYF

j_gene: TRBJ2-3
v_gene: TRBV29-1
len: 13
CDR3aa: CSALSTGGDTQYF

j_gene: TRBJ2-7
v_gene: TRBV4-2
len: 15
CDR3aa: CASSQWQGSSYEQYF

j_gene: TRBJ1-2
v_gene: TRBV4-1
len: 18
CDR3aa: CASSRDGGLVLTPYGYTF